A single sample is the source of the 25 T cell receptor beta chains below, sequenced in a study of blood T cell repertoires in COVID-19. The protocol was immunoSEQ multiplex PCR, while the TCRdb copy is restricted to in-frame clones and leaves out a portion. The sample includes about 150,000 clones, roughly 84% of them seen just once. The sample consisted of peripheral blood. These receptors all come from a man in his fifties or sixties with COVID-19, enrolled during active disease.

The V and J genes are TRBV11-3 and TRBJ1-5, with D tentatively TRBD1 (5 bases). The germline V and J ends were trimmed by 5 bases and 7 bases, with 12 bases remaining between them. CDR1 and CDR2 from the germline V gene are SGHNT and YENEEA. The CDR3 has 13 residues. CDR3 bases: TGTGCCAGCAGCCAGGGTATATGGCAGCCCCAGCATTTT. As protein: CASSQGIWQPQHF.

The CDR3 loop is CAISEQQNTEAFF. In nucleotides, the CDR3 is TGTGCCATCAGTGAACAGCAGAACACTGAAGCTTTCTTT. V and J are TRBV10-3 and TRBJ1-1; D unclear. CDR1 ENHRY and CDR2 SYGVKD come from the germline V gene. This CDR3 spans 13 amino acids. Trimming removed 3 bases at V and 1 base at J, with 6 bases between.

The chain combines TRBV7-2 with TRBJ2-1; 10 bases are shared with TRBD2. J was trimmed by 7 bases and V by 4 bases; bases with no gene match: 7. There are 15 residues in the CDR3. Per the germline V gene, CDR1 is SGHTA and CDR2 is FQGNSA. The CDR3 DNA follows: TGTGCCAGCAGCTCAGACCTAGCGGGAGTTAATGAGCAGTTCTTC. Protein product: CASSSDLAGVNEQFF.

This chain connects TRBV9 to TRBJ1-3, with TRBD1 matching over 9 bases. This CDR3 region has 17 residues. CDR1 and CDR2 (germline): SGDLS, YYNGEE. The V and J ends lost 4 bases and 0 bases, in that order; junction bases with no gene match: 8. CDR3 in amino acids: CASSPGQGTSSGNTIYF. The CDR3 DNA follows: TGTGCCAGCAGCCCAGGACAGGGGACCAGCTCTGGAAACACCATATATTTT.

The chain uses TRBV3-1 (or the pseudogene TRBV3-2) and TRBJ1-6; D unclear. CDR1 is LGHDT and CDR2 is YNNKEL in the germline V gene (reference sequence). The germline V and J ends were trimmed by 5 bases and 7 bases, with 9 bases remaining between them. This CDR3 comprises 13 residues. CDR3 sequence: CASSVGLNSPLHF. Written as DNA, the CDR3 is TGTGCCAGCAGCGTCGGACTCAATTCACCCCTCCACTTT.

This clone was detected only once. The V and J genes are TRBV7-9 and TRBJ1-3, with 7 bases lining up with TRBD1. The CDR3 spans 15 residues. Germline V gene data show CDR1 as SEHNR and CDR2 as FQNEAQ (reference sequence). The junction had 7 bases not matched to a gene; V was cut back by 6 bases and J by 2 bases. Here the CDR3 reads CASSQTGATGNTIYF. The CDR3 DNA reads as TGTGCCAGCAGTCAAACAGGGGCTACTGGAAACACCATATATTTT.

This clone was detected once. The rearrangement links TRBV14 to TRBJ2-7; tentative D call: TRBD2 (6 bases). V shed 2 bases and J shed 6 bases, with 23 bases lying between them. This CDR3 comprises 17 residues. Germline assignment: CDR1 SGHDN and CDR2 FVKESK. CDR3 protein: CASSQRTPGLAPTEQYF. CDR3 bases: TGTGCCAGCAGCCAAAGGACGCCGGGACTTGCCCCCACCGAGCAGTACTTC. Complete variable domain (other parts from reference TRBV14 and TRBJ2-7): EAGVTQFPSHSVIEKGQTVTLRCDPISGHDNLYWYRRVMGKEIKFLLHFVKESKQDESGMPNNRFLAERTGGTYSTLKVQPAELEDSGVYFCASSQRTPGLAPTEQYFGPGTRLTVT.

The rearrangement joins TRBV5-1 to TRBJ1-3; no reliable D call. CDR3 size: 16 residues. V was clipped by 0 bases and J by 0 bases, with 10 bases between them. Looked up from germline, CDR1 is SGHRS and CDR2 is YFSETQ. The CDR3 here is CASSLGHANSGNTIYF. In DNA, the CDR3 is TGCGCCAGCAGCTTGGGACACGCAAACTCTGGAAACACCATATATTTT. The whole variable domain, filled in from reference TRBV5-1 and TRBJ1-3, reads KAGVTQTPRYLIKTRGQQVTLSCSPISGHRSVSWYQQTPGQGLQFLFEYFSETQRNKGNFPGRFSGRQFSNSRSEMNVSTLELGDSALYLCASSLGHANSGNTIYFGEGSWLTVV.

The CDR3 here is CASSQVNGGQGGYGYTF. The CDR3 region has the DNA TGCGCCAGCAGCCAAGTTAATGGTGGACAGGGAGGGTATGGCTACACCTTC. The chain recombines TRBV4-3 with TRBJ1-2; TRBD1 aligns across 8 bases. The CDR3 contains 17 residues. Losses at the gene ends were 1 base for V and 5 bases for J; bases not matched to a gene: 12. Germline CDR1 LGHNA, CDR2 YSLEER.

V is TRBV13 and J is TRBJ2-2; 8 bases fit TRBD2. In germline, CDR1 is PRHDT, CDR2 FYEKMQ (reference sequence). The CDR3 consists of 15 residues. V dropped 4 bases and J dropped 3; count of bases not matched to a gene: 4. CDR3 nucleotides: TGTGCCAGCAGCTATCGACTAGCGCACACCGGGGAGCTGTTTTTT. Its protein product is CASSYRLAHTGELFF.

V and J are TRBV7-8 and TRBJ1-1; perhaps TRBD1 as D (5 bases). Trimming shortened V by 1 base and J by 5 bases, and 14 bases separated the two germline ends. The CDR3 extends over 15 amino acids. Germline V gene lookup returns CDR1 SGHVS and CDR2 FQNEAQ. The CDR3 loop reads CASSLGRRKGTEAFF. The CDR3 region has the DNA TGTGCCAGCAGCTTAGGTCGGAGAAAGGGGACTGAAGCTTTCTTT.

The J gene is TRBJ2-7, the V gene TRBV6-8; 7 positions agree with TRBD2. This CDR3 has 12 amino acids. Germline V gene data show CDR1 as MNHGY and CDR2 as SAAAGT. V lost 8 bases, J lost 3 bases, and 4 bases stayed unmatched. CDR3 coding DNA: TGTGCCAGCCCCGGCGGGGGCTACGAGCAGTACTTC. Protein sequence: CASPGGGYEQYF.

This clone turned up a few times. V and J are TRBV7-9 and TRBJ2-7, with TRBD1 as a possible D gene (5 bases). The V end lost 8 bases, the J end lost 4 bases, and 15 bases lay between the germline ends. Germline loops: CDR1 SEHNR, CDR2 FQNEAQ (reference sequence). The CDR3 runs to 13 residues. The CDR3 region is CASGNRPGYEQYF. The CDR3 coding sequence is TGTGCCAGCGGGAACAGGCCTGGTTACGAGCAGTACTTC. Full variable domain (rest looked up from reference TRBV7-9 and TRBJ2-7): DTGVSQNPRHKITKRGQNVTFRCDPISEHNRLYWYRQTLGQGPEFLTYFQNEAQLEKSRLLSDRFSAERPKGSFSTLEIQRTEQGDSAMYLCASGNRPGYEQYFGPGTRLTVT.

The V and J genes are TRBV5-1 and TRBJ2-1; TRBD1 matches 8 bases. This CDR3 region has 15 residues. Germline trimming cut 4 bases from V and 4 bases from J; bases unmatched to any gene: 7. From germline, CDR1 is SGHRS and CDR2 YFSETQ. The CDR3 loop is CASSDRDRSYNEQFF. CDR3 bases: TGCGCCAGCAGCGACCGGGACAGGAGTTACAATGAGCAGTTCTTC.

The chain uses TRBV19 and TRBJ1-6; maybe TRBD1 (5 bases). This CDR3 has 16 residues. Germline lookup yields CDR1 LNHDA and CDR2 SQIVND (reference sequence). V shed 4 bases and J shed 3 bases, with 13 bases lying between them. CDR3 sequence: CASSTVRGGYNSPLHF. The CDR3 DNA follows: TGTGCCAGTAGTACCGTACGGGGGGGCTATAATTCACCCCTCCACTTT.

The V call is TRBV5-1, the J call TRBJ1-2, with D perhaps TRBD1 (6 bases). V was clipped by 1 base and J by 4 bases, with 14 bases between them. In germline, CDR1 is SGHRS, CDR2 YFSETQ. The CDR3 contains 15 residues. This CDR3 is CASSLMTGGSYGYTF. The CDR3 DNA reads TGCGCCAGCAGCTTGATGACAGGCGGGAGCTATGGCTACACCTTC.

This sequence joins TRBV13 and TRBJ2-3; possible D gene TRBD2, 5 bases. Per germline, CDR1 PRHDT and CDR2 FYEKMQ (reference sequence). Between the trimmed V and J ends, which lost 3 bases and 2 bases, there was a span of 18 bases. CDR3 length: 17 residues. The CDR3 sequence is CASSFARGFLLTDTQYF. The CDR3 DNA follows: TGTGCCAGCAGCTTTGCCCGCGGGTTCCTCCTCACAGATACGCAGTATTTT.

The chain employs TRBV24-1 and TRBJ1-2; D unclear. V dropped 5 bases and J dropped 6 bases, with 6 bases sitting between them. The CDR3 runs to 11 residues. Germline V lookup: CDR1 KGHDR, CDR2 SFDVKD. The CDR3 nucleotides read TGTGCCACCAGTGGGCAGAATGGCTACACCTTC. Amino acid sequence: CATSGQNGYTF.

The chain links TRBV6-4 to TRBJ2-3; 13 bases align to TRBD2. The ends lost 5 bases at V and 6 bases at J; junction bases unmatched: 2. The CDR3 is made up of 14 amino acids. Germline CDR1 and CDR2: MRHNA and SNTAGT. CDR3 nucleotides: TGTGCCAGCAGTACTAGCGGGGGGGCCGATACGCAGTATTTT. Encoded protein: CASSTSGGADTQYF.

The rearrangement uses TRBV28 and TRBJ2-2; tentatively, D is TRBD1 (5 bases). Trimming left V 8 bases short and J 3 bases short, with 13 bases between. The CDR3 spans 14 residues. Germline CDR1 is MDHEN and CDR2 is SYDVKM. The CDR3 bases are TGTGCCAGCGAATGGCAGGGTTACACCGGGGAGCTGTTTTTT. It codes for CASEWQGYTGELFF.

This clone occurred a few times. This chain uses TRBV18 with TRBJ2-1; 7 nucleotides align to TRBD2. This CDR3 has 18 residues. Per the germline V gene, CDR1 is KGHSH and CDR2 is LQKENI. V was pared by 4 bases and J by 8 bases, with 20 bases of the junction left unmatched. The CDR3 loop reads CASSQTRPLAAGVHEQFF. DNA of the CDR3: TGTGCCAGCTCACAGACCAGGCCATTAGCGGCGGGGGTGCATGAGCAGTTCTTC.

The chain uses TRBV19 and TRBJ2-7, with 8 positions matching TRBD1. The CDR3 is made up of 15 amino acids. Germline V gene lookup returns CDR1 LNHDA and CDR2 SQIVND (reference sequence). J was trimmed by 2 bases and V by 3 bases; bases with no gene match: 6. As DNA, the CDR3 is TGTGCCAGTAGTATGTCAGGACAGGGAACCTACGAGCAGTACTTC. Translated, it gives CASSMSGQGTYEQYF.

The count of this clone is one. The chain links TRBV6-1 to TRBJ1-1; a weak D match, TRBD1 (6 bases). CDR1 is MNHNS, CDR2 SASEGT, per germline. The CDR3 has 13 amino acids. Trimming took off 10 bases at V and 4 bases at J, with 16 bases between the two ends. CDR3 in DNA: TGTGCCATCAGGCGGGGGGCCGGCACTGAAGCTTTCTTT. Translation gives CAIRRGAGTEAFF.

This clone was seen once. The chain couples TRBV19 to TRBJ1-4; a weak D match, TRBD1 (6 bases). There are 14 residues in the CDR3. CDR1 and CDR2 (germline): LNHDA, SQIVND (reference sequence). Between the trimmed V and J ends, which lost 5 bases and 8 bases, there was a span of 15 bases. CDR3 sequence: CASSWGQTVEKLFF. CDR3 coding DNA: TGTGCCAGTAGTTGGGGGCAGACAGTCGAAAAACTGTTTTTT.

The chain couples TRBV10-1 to TRBJ2-1; D may be TRBD1 (5 bases). The CDR3 sequence is 17 residues long. With 7 bases removed from V and 0 bases from J, the gap between germline ends came to 19 bases. Germline-derived CDR1 and CDR2 are WNHNN and SYGVQD (reference sequence). The CDR3: CASTSPPGKTSYNEQFF. The CDR3 DNA follows: TGCGCCAGCACTTCCCCCCCAGGGAAAACCTCCTACAATGAGCAGTTCTTC.